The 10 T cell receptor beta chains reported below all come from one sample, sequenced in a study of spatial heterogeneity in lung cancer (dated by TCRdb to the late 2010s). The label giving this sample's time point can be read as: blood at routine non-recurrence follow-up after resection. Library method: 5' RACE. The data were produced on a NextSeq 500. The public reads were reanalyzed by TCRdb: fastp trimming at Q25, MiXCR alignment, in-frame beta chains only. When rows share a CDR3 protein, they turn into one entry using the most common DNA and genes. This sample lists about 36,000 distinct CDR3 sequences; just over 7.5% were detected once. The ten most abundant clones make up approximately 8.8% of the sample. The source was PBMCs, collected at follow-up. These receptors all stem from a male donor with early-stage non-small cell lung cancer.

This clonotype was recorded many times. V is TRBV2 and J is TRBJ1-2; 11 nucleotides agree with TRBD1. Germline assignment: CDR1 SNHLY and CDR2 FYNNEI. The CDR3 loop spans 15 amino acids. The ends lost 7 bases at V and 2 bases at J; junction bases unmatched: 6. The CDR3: CASKFGQGANYGYTF. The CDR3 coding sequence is TGTGCCAGCAAGTTCGGACAGGGGGCGAACTATGGCTACACCTTC.

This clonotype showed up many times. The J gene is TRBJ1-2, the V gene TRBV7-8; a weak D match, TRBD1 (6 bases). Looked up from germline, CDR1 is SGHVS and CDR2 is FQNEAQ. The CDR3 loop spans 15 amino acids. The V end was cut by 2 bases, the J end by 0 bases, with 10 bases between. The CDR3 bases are TGTGCCAGCAGCTTACTCCCAGGGGCTAACTATGGCTACACCTTC. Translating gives CASSLLPGANYGYTF.

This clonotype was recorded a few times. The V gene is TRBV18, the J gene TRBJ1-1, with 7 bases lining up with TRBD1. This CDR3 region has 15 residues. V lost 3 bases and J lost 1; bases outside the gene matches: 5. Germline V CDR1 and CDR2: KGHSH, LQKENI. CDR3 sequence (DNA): TGTGCCAGCTCACCCTTAGGACAGGAGAACACTGAAGCTTTCTTT. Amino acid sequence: CASSPLGQENTEAFF.

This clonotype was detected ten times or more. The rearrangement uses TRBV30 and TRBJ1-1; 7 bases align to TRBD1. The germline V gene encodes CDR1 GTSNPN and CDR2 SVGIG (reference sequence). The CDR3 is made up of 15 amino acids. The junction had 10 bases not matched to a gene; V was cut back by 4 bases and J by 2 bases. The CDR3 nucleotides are TGTGCCTGGACCCCCCGGGGACAGTCAAACACTGAAGCTTTCTTT. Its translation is CAWTPRGQSNTEAFF.

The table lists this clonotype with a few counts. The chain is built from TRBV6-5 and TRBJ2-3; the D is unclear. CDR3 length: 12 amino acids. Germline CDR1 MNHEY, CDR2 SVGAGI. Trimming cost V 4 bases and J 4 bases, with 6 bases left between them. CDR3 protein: CASSSSADTQYF. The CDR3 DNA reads TGTGCCAGCAGTTCGTCAGCAGATACGCAGTATTTT.

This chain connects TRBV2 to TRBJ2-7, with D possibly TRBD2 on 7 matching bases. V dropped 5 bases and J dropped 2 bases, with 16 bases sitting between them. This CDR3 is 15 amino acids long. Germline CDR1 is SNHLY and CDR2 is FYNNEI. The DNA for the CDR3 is TGTGCCAGCAGTACCCTGGCGGGGGCTACCTACGAGCAGTACTTC. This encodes CASSTLAGATYEQYF.

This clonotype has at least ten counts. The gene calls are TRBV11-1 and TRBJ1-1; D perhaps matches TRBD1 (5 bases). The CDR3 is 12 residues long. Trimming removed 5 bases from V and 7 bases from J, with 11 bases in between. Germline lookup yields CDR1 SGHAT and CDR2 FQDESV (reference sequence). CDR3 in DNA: TGTGCCAGCAGCACCGGGACGGTTGAAGCTTTCTTT. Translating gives CASSTGTVEAFF.

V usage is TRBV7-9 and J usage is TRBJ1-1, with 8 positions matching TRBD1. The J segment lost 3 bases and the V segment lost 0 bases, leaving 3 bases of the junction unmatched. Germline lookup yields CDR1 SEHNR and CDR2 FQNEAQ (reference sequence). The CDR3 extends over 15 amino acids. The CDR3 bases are TGTGCCAGCAGCTTAGCCCTACAGGGGGACACTGAAGCTTTCTTT. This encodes CASSLALQGDTEAFF.

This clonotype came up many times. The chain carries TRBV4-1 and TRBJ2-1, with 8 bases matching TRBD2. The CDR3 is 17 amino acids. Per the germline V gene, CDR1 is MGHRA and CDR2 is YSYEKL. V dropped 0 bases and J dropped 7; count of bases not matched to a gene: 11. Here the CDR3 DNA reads TGCGCCAGCAGCCAAGAATTAGGGACTAGTAGGCTGAATGAGCAGTTCTTC. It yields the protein CASSQELGTSRLNEQFF.

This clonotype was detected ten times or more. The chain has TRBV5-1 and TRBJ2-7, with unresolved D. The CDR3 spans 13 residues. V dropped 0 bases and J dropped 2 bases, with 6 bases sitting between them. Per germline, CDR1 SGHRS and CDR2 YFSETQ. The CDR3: CASSLAGTYEQYF. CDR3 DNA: TGCGCCAGCAGCTTGGCAGGAACCTACGAGCAGTACTTC.